The 31 T cell receptor beta chains below were found in one sample sequenced in a study of cytomegalovirus exposure and HLA in healthy donors. Researchers ran the PCR with 60 Vbeta and 13 Jbeta primers. Libraries were prepared by immunoSEQ multiplex PCR; TCRdb keeps only in-frame clonotypes and omits some of them. The profile shows fewer than 200,000 clones, over 75% of them singletons. Sequencing was carried out using PBMCs. The origin of the receptors is a girl less than two years old in good health and CMV-seronegative.

The chain links TRBV7-9 to TRBJ1-4; 8 nucleotides agree with TRBD1. This CDR3 has 15 amino acids. V lost 5 bases to trimming and J lost 4 bases; unmatched junction nucleotides: 6. Germline V gene sequence: CDR1 SEHNR, CDR2 FQNEAQ (reference sequence). The CDR3: CASSPGGRDNEKLFF. The CDR3 coding sequence is TGTGCCAGCAGCCCAGGGGGCAGGGATAATGAAAAACTGTTTTTT.

Here the CDR3 DNA reads TGCGCCAGCAGAGCCCTCTTAGCGGGGGGGCAAGAGCAGTACTTC. Residues: CASRALLAGGQEQYF. J is TRBJ2-7 and V is TRBV5-1; 11 bases are shared with TRBD2. The CDR3 consists of 15 residues. J gave up 7 bases and V 5 bases, and 11 bases lay outside the gene matches. Germline values: CDR1 SGHRS, CDR2 YFSETQ.

The chain joins TRBV9 to TRBJ2-5; weak D call: TRBD1 (6 bases). With the DNA end fitting TRBJ2-7 better, the J assignment may be wrong. Looked up from germline, CDR1 is SGDLS and CDR2 is YYNGEE. This CDR3 comprises 14 residues. The CDR3 DNA is TGTGCCAGCAGCGGCCGGGACACAGCCTACGAGCAGTACTTC. It translates to CASSGRDTAYEQYF.

The gene calls are TRBV2 and TRBJ1-1; possibly TRBD1 for D (5 bases). Germline-derived CDR1 and CDR2 are SNHLY and FYNNEI. The V end lost 8 bases, the J end lost 5 bases, and 21 bases lay between the germline ends. This CDR3 is 15 amino acids long. CDR3 amino acids: CASLRRGVGGTEAFF. The CDR3 DNA reads TGTGCCAGCTTACGACGGGGGGTTGGGGGAACTGAAGCTTTCTTT.

The chain joins TRBV12-5 to TRBJ2-2; 9 bases fit TRBD1. There are 16 residues in the CDR3. CDR1 is LGHNT, CDR2 FRNRAP, per germline. Losses at the gene ends were 6 bases for V and 4 bases for J; bases not matched to a gene: 9. CDR3 DNA: TGTGCTAGTGGACGGCCGGGACAGGGACCCACCGGGGAGCTGTTTTTT. Translated, it gives CASGRPGQGPTGELFF.

The J gene is TRBJ2-6, the V gene TRBV7-8, with 9 positions matching TRBD2. CDR1 and CDR2 (germline): SGHVS, FQNEAQ. The ends lost 1 base at V and 2 bases at J; junction bases unmatched: 3. This CDR3 has 17 residues. The CDR3 DNA reads TGTGCCAGCAGCTTAGGTCGACTAGCGGCTGGGGCCAACGTCCTGACTTTC. It encodes CASSLGRLAAGANVLTF.

The chain has TRBV30 and TRBJ1-1; TRBD1 is a possible D gene (5 bases). CDR1 and CDR2 from the germline V gene are GTSNPN and SVGIG (reference sequence). Between the trimmed V and J ends, which lost 0 bases and 2 bases, there was a span of 16 bases. The CDR3 totals 16 residues. CDR3 sequence: CAWSVWGVQVNTEAFF. In DNA, the CDR3 is TGTGCCTGGAGTGTGTGGGGGGTCCAAGTAAACACTGAAGCTTTCTTT.

The chain is built from TRBV6-4 and TRBJ2-1, with a possible D match to TRBD2 (5 bases). V lost 3 bases, J lost 12 bases, and 15 bases lay in between. CDR1 is MRHNA and CDR2 is SNTAGT in the germline V gene. The CDR3 runs 13 residues. The CDR3 nucleotides are TGTGCCAGCAGTGAACAAACTAGAAACGTGCAGTTCTTC. Translated, it gives CASSEQTRNVQFF.

This chain connects TRBV10-3 to TRBJ2-7, with D maybe TRBD1 (6 bases). This CDR3 is 14 amino acids long. Germline V gene lookup returns CDR1 ENHRY and CDR2 SYGVKD. V was clipped by 3 bases and J by 6 bases, with 15 bases between them. This CDR3 is CAISEGTWASEQYF. In DNA, the CDR3 is TGTGCCATCAGTGAAGGGACATGGGCCTCCGAGCAGTACTTC.

The chain joins TRBV7-9 to TRBJ1-1; maybe TRBD1 (6 bases). The CDR3 is 14 residues long. CDR1 is SEHNR and CDR2 is FQNEAQ in the germline V gene (reference sequence). V was trimmed by 2 bases and J by 5 bases, leaving 12 bases between them. The CDR3 region has the DNA TGTGCCAGCAGCTTAACAGGGAGGGGGACTGAAGCTTTCTTT. Translation gives CASSLTGRGTEAFF. Looking up the rest from reference TRBV7-9 and TRBJ1-1 gives the full variable domain: DTGVSQNPRHKITKRGQNVTFRCDPISEHNRLYWYRQTLGQGPEFLTYFQNEAQLEKSRLLSDRFSAERPKGSFSTLEIQRTEQGDSAMYLCASSLTGRGTEAFFGQGTRLTVV.

This clone was picked up one time. This chain uses TRBV9 with TRBJ1-2; 10 bases fit TRBD1. Looked up from germline, CDR1 is SGDLS and CDR2 is YYNGEE. V gave up 4 bases and J gave up 7 bases; unmatched junction bases: 7. The CDR3 consists of 14 residues. CDR3 amino acids: CASSPRQGAGGYTF. CDR3 nucleotides: TGTGCCAGCAGCCCTCGACAGGGGGCTGGTGGCTACACCTTC.

The rearrangement uses TRBV30 and TRBJ2-7; the D is unclear. This CDR3 is 11 amino acids long. The V and J ends lost 0 bases and 6 bases respectively, with 6 bases between them. The V gene's germline CDR1 is GTSNPN and CDR2 SVGIG (reference sequence). The CDR3 here is CAWSVLSEQYF. The CDR3 region has the DNA TGTGCCTGGAGTGTCCTGTCCGAGCAGTACTTC.

The gene calls are TRBV30 and TRBJ2-7, with D possibly TRBD1 on 6 matching bases. V shed 4 bases and J shed 5 bases, with 15 bases lying between them. The CDR3 length is 13 residues. Germline V gene sequence: CDR1 GTSNPN, CDR2 SVGIG (reference sequence). CDR3 coding DNA: TGTGCCTGGAACTCAAAACAGGGAGACGAGCAGTACTTC. This codes for CAWNSKQGDEQYF.

V is TRBV29-1 and J is TRBJ1-2, with D unclear. The CDR3 covers 12 residues. CDR1 SQVTM and CDR2 ANQGSEA come from the germline V gene. V shed 2 bases and J shed 1 base, with 5 bases lying between them. CDR3 nucleotide sequence: TGCAGCGTTGAACGGGATAACTATGGCTACACCTTC. Protein sequence: CSVERDNYGYTF.

The rearrangement joins TRBV4-2 to TRBJ2-3; TRBD1 is a possible D gene (5 bases). Germline V gene data show CDR1 as LGHNA and CDR2 as YNFKEQ. The V and J ends lost 4 bases and 2 bases respectively, with 13 bases between them. The CDR3 has 15 amino acids. CDR3 residues: CASSPLGANTDTQYF. CDR3 bases: TGTGCCAGCAGCCCCCTAGGGGCAAACACAGATACGCAGTATTTT.

V is TRBV9 and J is TRBJ2-3; D possibly corresponds to TRBD2 (6 bases). Trimming removed 0 bases from V and 2 bases from J, with 13 bases in between. CDR1 and CDR2 from the germline V gene are SGDLS and YYNGEE. CDR3 length: 16 residues. The CDR3 here is CASSVVAGLPTDTQYF. In DNA, the CDR3 is TGTGCCAGCAGCGTAGTGGCGGGGCTCCCCACAGATACGCAGTATTTT.

The chain is built from TRBV7-9 and TRBJ1-1; TRBD1 matches 7 bases. J lost 3 bases, V lost 5 bases, and 3 bases had no gene match. Germline V gene sequence: CDR1 SEHNR, CDR2 FQNEAQ (reference sequence). The CDR3 totals 13 residues. The CDR3 protein is CASSTDRYTEAFF. In DNA, the CDR3 is TGTGCCAGCAGCACGGACAGGTACACTGAAGCTTTCTTT.

The gene calls are TRBV21-1 and TRBJ2-7; the D call TRBD1 from the table was never checked on the DNA. TRBV21-1 is a recognized pseudogene. CDR3 length: 16 residues. CDR3 in amino acids: CASSKARGQGTYEQYF. The DNA of the CDR3 is TGTGCCAGCAGCAAAGCGAGGGGACAGGGGACCTACGAGCAGTACTTC.

Turning to this clone: This CDR3 is also generated by other DNA sequences in the sample. The chain links TRBV6-1 to TRBJ1-5, with 9 positions matching TRBD1. V trimming: 5 bases; J trimming: 6 bases; junction bases outside the gene matches: 5. The CDR3 has 14 amino acids. Germline assignment: CDR1 MNHNS and CDR2 SASEGT. The CDR3 region is CASSLDRGGQPQHF. DNA of the CDR3: TGTGCCAGCAGTTTGGACAGGGGCGGTCAGCCCCAGCATTTT.

The rearrangement links TRBV4-2 to TRBJ1-1; 9 bases match TRBD1. The V and J ends lost 1 base and 0 bases, in that order; junction bases with no gene match: 9. The CDR3 is 18 amino acids. In germline, CDR1 is LGHNA, CDR2 YNFKEQ. CDR3 nucleotides: TGTGCCAGCAGCCAAGGGCGGGACAGGGTGGGGATGAACACTGAAGCTTTCTTT. It yields the protein CASSQGRDRVGMNTEAFF.

This clone was detected only a few times. This rearrangement joins TRBV6-5 to TRBJ1-5; 7 bases match TRBD1. The germline CDR1 and CDR2 sequences are MNHEY and SVGAGI. The CDR3 spans 14 residues. V was clipped by 6 bases and J by 4 bases; unmatched bases: 6. The CDR3 reads CASRPGQANQPQHF. The DNA of the CDR3 is TGTGCCAGCAGGCCTGGACAGGCTAATCAGCCCCAGCATTTT.

For the CDR3, the DNA is TGTGCCAGCAGCTTAGGCTGGACAGGGGGAACAGATACGCAGTATTTT. This encodes CASSLGWTGGTDTQYF. The chain links TRBV7-9 to TRBJ2-3; 10 bases agree with TRBD1. The V and J ends lost 1 base and 3 bases, in that order; junction bases with no gene match: 4. The CDR3 spans 16 residues. Germline V gene data show CDR1 as SEHNR and CDR2 as FQNEAQ (reference sequence).

The chain links TRBV5-1 to TRBJ2-1, with D possibly matching TRBD1 (6 bases). Germline values: CDR1 SGHRS, CDR2 YFSETQ. The CDR3 runs to 21 residues. V was shortened by 2 bases and J by 3 bases, with 30 bases between the two germline ends. The CDR3 DNA is TGCGCCAGCAGCTTCGAGAAAGTGGACAGACGAACACAGCTCCTCTACAATGAGCAGTTCTTC. Protein sequence: CASSFEKVDRRTQLLYNEQFF.

The CDR3 DNA is TGTGCCAGCAGCTTATATCAGGAGACCCAGTACTTC. Its protein is CASSLYQETQYF. The rearrangement uses TRBV11-2 and TRBJ2-5; D uncertain. The CDR3 sequence is 12 residues long. Per germline, CDR1 SGHAT and CDR2 FQNNGV. The V end lost 2 bases, the J end lost 5 bases, and 6 bases lay between the germline ends.

The chain couples TRBV30 to TRBJ1-5, with D perhaps matching TRBD1 (6 bases). This CDR3 comprises 13 residues. Per the germline V gene, CDR1 is GTSNPN and CDR2 is SVGIG (reference sequence). V shed 2 bases and J shed 3 bases, with 8 bases lying between them. CDR3 nucleotide sequence: TGTGCCTGGAGTCGACAGGACAATCAGCCCCAGCATTTT. It codes for CAWSRQDNQPQHF.

This clone was found a few times. The V call is TRBV6-5, the J call TRBJ2-5; 8 bases fit TRBD2. This CDR3 contains 16 residues. V trimming: 2 bases; J trimming: 5 bases; junction bases outside the gene matches: 10. Germline lookup yields CDR1 MNHEY and CDR2 SVGAGI. The CDR3 nucleotides are TGTGCCAGCAGTTACGGCCCCGGGGGGGCCGGGGAGACCCAGTACTTC. Amino acid sequence: CASSYGPGGAGETQYF.

V is TRBV5-1 and J is TRBJ2-3; D is perhaps TRBD2 (5 bases). Germline CDR1 SGHRS, CDR2 YFSETQ. The length of the CDR3 is 16 residues. Trimming shortened V by 4 bases and J by 3 bases, and 18 bases separated the two germline ends. CDR3 bases: TGCGCCAGCAGCCTAGGCAACGGGATGGGTACAGATACGCAGTATTTT. Protein product: CASSLGNGMGTDTQYF.

The rearrangement joins TRBV7-3 to TRBJ2-3; 8 bases agree with TRBD2. Germline V lookup: CDR1 SGHTA, CDR2 FQGTGA. CDR3 length: 17 residues. With 0 bases clipped from V and 4 bases from J, the junction kept 9 bases outside the gene matches. This chain's CDR3 is CASSLTGSGGFADTQYF. CDR3 nucleotide sequence: TGTGCCAGCAGCTTAACTGGGTCGGGAGGGTTTGCAGATACGCAGTATTTT.

The chain is built from TRBV7-2 and TRBJ2-5, with TRBD2 as a possible D gene (7 bases). Trimming removed 0 bases from V and 1 base from J, with 9 bases in between. Germline loops: CDR1 SGHTA, CDR2 FQGNSA. CDR3 length equals 15 residues. CDR3: CASSLAGGLQETQYF. The CDR3 nucleotides are TGTGCCAGCAGCTTAGCGGGGGGGCTCCAAGAGACCCAGTACTTC.

With regard to this clone: Additional DNA sequences in this sample encode the identical CDR3. The CDR3 bases are TGTGCCAGCAGCCCGGGACTAGCGGTCTACAATGAGCAGTTCTTC. This encodes CASSPGLAVYNEQFF. The V and J genes are TRBV7-3 and TRBJ2-1; 11 positions match TRBD2. Per germline, CDR1 SGHTA and CDR2 FQGTGA. The CDR3 consists of 15 residues. Losses at the gene ends were 5 bases for V and 3 bases for J; bases not matched to a gene: 3. The variable domain in full, with the rest retrieved from reference TRBV7-3 and TRBJ2-1, is GAGVSQTPSNKVTEKGKYVELRCDPISGHTALYWYRQSLGQGPEFLIYFQGTGAADDSGLPNDRFFAVRPEGSVSTLKIQRTERGDSAVYLCASSPGLAVYNEQFFGPGTRLTVL.

CDR3 sequence: CASSKRTGSDTQYF. As DNA, the CDR3 is TGTGCCAGCAGCAAAAGGACAGGGTCCGATACGCAGTATTTT. The J gene is TRBJ2-3, the V gene TRBV9, with 8 bases fitting TRBD1. The CDR3 runs 14 residues. Germline V CDR1 and CDR2: SGDLS, YYNGEE. The V gene end was trimmed by 4 bases and the J gene end by 6 bases; junction bases not matched to a gene: 7.